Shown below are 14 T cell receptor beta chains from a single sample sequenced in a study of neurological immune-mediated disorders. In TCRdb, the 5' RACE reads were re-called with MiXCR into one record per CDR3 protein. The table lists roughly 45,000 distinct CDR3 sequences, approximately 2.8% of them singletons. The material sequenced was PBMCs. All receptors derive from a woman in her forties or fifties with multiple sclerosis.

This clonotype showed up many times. This chain's CDR3 is CASRMGGDYGYTF. In nucleotides, the CDR3 is TGTGCCAGCAGGATGGGGGGCGACTATGGCTACACCTTC. The rearrangement uses TRBV7-2 and TRBJ1-2; D possibly corresponds to TRBD1 (6 bases). CDR1 and CDR2 from the germline V gene are SGHTA and FQGNSA. V dropped 6 bases and J dropped 3 bases, with 11 bases sitting between them. The CDR3 sequence is 13 residues long.

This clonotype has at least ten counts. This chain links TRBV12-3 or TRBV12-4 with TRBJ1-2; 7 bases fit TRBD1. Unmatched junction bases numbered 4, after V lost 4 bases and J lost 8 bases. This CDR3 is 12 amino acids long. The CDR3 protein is CASSSGQLGYTF. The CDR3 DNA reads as TGTGCCAGCAGTTCGGGACAGCTCGGCTACACCTTC.

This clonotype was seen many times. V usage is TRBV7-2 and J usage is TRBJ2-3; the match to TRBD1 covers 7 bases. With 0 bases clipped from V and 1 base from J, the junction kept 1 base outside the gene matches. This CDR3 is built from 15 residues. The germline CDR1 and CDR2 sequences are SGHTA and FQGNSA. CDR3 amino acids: CASSLAQGGTDTQYF. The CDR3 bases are TGTGCCAGCAGCTTAGCGCAGGGGGGCACAGATACGCAGTATTTT.

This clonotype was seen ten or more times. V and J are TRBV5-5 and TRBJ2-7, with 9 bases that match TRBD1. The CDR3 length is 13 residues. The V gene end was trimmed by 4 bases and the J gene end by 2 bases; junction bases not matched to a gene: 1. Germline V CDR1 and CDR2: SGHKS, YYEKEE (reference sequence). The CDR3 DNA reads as TGTGCCAGCAGCCGGACAGGGGCCTACGAGCAGTACGTC. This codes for CASSRTGAYEQYV.

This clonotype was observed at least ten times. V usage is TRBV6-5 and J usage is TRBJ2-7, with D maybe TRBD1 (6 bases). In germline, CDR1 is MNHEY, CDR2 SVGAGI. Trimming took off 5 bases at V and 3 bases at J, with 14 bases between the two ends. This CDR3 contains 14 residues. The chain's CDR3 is CASSQPGHLYEQYF. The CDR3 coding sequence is TGTGCCAGCAGTCAGCCGGGACACCTCTACGAGCAGTACTTC.

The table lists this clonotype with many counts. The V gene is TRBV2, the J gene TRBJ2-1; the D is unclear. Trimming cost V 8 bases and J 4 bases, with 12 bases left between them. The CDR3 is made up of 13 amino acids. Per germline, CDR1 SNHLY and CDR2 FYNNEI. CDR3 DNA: TGTGCCAGCGTGATGGGGAATTACAATGAGCAGTTCTTC. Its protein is CASVMGNYNEQFF.

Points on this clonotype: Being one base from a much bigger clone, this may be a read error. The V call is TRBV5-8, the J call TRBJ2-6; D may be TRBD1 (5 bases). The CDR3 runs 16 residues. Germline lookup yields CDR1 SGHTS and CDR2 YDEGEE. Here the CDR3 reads CASSLVVGSGANILTF. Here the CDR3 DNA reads TGTGCCAGCAGCTTGGTCGTGGGCTCTGGGGCCAACATCCTGACTTTC.

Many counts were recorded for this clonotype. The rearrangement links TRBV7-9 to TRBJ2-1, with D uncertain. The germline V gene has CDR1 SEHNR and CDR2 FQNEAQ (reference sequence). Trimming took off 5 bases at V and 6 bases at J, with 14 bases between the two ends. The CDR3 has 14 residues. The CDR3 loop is CASSRPKIGNEQFF. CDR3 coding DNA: TGTGCCAGCAGCCGTCCGAAGATTGGCAATGAGCAGTTCTTC.

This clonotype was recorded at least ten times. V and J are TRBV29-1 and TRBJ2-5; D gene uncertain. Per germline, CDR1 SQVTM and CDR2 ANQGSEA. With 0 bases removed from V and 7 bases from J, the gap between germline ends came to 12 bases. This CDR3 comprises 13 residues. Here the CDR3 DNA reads TGCAGCGTTGAAGAAGGCCCACCTTGGACCCAGTACTTC. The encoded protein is CSVEEGPPWTQYF.

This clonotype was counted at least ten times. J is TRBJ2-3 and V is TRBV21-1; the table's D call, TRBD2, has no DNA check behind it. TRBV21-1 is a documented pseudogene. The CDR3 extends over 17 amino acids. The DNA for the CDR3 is TGTGCCAGCAGCAATCGACTAGCGGGGGGGCTTAAGAATACGCAGTATTTT. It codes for CASSNRLAGGLKNTQYF.

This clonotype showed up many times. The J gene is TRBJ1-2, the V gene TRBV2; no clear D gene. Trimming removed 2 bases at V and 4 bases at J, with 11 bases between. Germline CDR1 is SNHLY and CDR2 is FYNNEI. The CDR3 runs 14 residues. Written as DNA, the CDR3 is TGTGCCAGCAGTGAAAGGAGGGAATCCTATGGCTACACCTTC. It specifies CASSERRESYGYTF.

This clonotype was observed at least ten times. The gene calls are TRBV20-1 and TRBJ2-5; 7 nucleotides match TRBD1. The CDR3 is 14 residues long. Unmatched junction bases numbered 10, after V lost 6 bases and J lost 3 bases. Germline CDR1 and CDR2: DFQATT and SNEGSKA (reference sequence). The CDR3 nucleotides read TGCAGTGCAAGCGACAGGGTTGGGGAAGAGACCCAGTACTTC. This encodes CSASDRVGEETQYF.

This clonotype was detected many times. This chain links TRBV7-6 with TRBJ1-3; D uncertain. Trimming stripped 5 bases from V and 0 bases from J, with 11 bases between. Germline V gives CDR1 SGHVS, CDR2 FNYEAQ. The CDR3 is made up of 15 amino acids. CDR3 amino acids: CASSPSRSSGNTIYF. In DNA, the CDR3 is TGTGCCAGCAGCCCTTCCCGCAGCTCTGGAAACACCATATATTTT. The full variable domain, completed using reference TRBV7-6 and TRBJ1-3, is GAGVSQSPRYKVTKRGQDVALRCDPISGHVSLYWYRQALGQGPEFLTYFNYEAQQDKSGLPNDRFSAERPEGSISTLTIQRTEQRDSAMYRCASSPSRSSGNTIYFGEGSWLTVV.

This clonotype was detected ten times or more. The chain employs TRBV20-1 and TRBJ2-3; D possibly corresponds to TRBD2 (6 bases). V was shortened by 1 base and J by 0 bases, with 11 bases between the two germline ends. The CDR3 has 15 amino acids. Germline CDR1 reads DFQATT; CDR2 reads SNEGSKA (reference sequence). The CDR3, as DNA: TGCAGTGCTAGAGTTACCGGGACTAGCACAGATACGCAGTATTTT. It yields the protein CSARVTGTSTDTQYF.